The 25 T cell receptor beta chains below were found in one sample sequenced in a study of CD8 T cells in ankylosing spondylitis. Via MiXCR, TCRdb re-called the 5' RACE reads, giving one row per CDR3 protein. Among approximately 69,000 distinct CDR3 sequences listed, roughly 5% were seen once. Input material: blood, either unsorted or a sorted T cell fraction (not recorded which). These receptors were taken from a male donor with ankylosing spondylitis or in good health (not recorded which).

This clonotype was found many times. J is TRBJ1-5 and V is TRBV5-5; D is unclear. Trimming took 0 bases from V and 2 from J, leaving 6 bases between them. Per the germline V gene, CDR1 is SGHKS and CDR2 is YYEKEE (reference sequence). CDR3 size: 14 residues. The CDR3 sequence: CASSLDRGNQPQHF. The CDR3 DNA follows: TGTGCCAGCAGCTTGGATAGGGGCAATCAGCCCCAGCATTTT.

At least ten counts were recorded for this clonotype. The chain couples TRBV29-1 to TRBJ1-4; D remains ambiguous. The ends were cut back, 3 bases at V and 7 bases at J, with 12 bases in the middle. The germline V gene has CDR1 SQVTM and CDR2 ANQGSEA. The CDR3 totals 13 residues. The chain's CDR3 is CSVEWRDAEKLFF. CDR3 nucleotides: TGCAGCGTTGAGTGGAGGGATGCTGAAAAACTGTTTTTT.

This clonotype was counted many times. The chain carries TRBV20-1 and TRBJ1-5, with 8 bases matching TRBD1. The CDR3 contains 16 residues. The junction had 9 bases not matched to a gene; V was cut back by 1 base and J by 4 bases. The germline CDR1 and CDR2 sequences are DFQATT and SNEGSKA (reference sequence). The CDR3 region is CSARVPGQVVNQPQHF. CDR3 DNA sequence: TGCAGTGCTAGAGTTCCGGGACAGGTTGTAAATCAGCCCCAGCATTTT.

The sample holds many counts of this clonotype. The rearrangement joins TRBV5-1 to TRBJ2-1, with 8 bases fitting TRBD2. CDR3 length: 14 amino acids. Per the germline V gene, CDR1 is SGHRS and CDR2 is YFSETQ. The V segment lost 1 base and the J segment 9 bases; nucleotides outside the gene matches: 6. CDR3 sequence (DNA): TGCGCCAGCAGCTTGACAGGGACTAGGGGTGAGCAGTTCTTC. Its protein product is CASSLTGTRGEQFF.

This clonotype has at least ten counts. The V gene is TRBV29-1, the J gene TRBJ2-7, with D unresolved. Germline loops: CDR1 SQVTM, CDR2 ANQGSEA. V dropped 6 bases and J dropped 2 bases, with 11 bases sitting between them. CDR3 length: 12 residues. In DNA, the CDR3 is TGCAGCGTCTCCCCCGGGCCCTACGAGCAGTACTTC. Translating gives CSVSPGPYEQYF.

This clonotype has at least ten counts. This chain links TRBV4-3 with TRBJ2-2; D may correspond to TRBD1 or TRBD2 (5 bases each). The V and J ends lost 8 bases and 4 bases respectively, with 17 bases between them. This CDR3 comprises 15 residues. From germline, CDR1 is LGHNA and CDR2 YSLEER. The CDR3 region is CASGGEPRGTGELFF. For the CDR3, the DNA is TGCGCCAGCGGGGGAGAGCCCCGAGGCACCGGGGAGCTGTTTTTT.

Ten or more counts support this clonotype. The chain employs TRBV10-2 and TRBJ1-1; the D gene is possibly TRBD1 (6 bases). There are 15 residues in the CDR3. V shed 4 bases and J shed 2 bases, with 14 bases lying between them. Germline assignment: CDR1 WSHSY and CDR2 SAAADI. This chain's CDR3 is CASSGRGTQNTEAFF. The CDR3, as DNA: TGCGCCAGCAGTGGCCGTGGGACACAAAACACTGAAGCTTTCTTT.

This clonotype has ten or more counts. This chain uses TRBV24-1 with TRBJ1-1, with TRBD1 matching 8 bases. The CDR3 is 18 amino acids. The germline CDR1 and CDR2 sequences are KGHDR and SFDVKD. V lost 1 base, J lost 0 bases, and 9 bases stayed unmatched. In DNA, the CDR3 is TGTGCCACCAGTGATTTTAGACACCCAGGGGGCCTGAACACTGAAGCTTTCTTT. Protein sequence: CATSDFRHPGGLNTEAFF.

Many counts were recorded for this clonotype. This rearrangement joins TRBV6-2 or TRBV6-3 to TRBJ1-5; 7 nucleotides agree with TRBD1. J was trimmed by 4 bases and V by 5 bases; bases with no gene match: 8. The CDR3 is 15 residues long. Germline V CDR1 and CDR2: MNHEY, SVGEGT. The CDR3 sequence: CASSPRGVGNQPQHF. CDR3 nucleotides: TGTGCCAGCAGTCCCAGGGGGGTTGGGAATCAGCCCCAGCATTTT.

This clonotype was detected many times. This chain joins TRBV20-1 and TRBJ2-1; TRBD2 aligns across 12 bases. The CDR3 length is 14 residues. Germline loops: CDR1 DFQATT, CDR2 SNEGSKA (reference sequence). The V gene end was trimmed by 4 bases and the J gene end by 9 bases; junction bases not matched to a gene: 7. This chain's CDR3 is CSAKRTSGESEQFF. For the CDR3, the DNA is TGCAGTGCTAAGCGGACTAGCGGGGAATCTGAGCAGTTCTTC.

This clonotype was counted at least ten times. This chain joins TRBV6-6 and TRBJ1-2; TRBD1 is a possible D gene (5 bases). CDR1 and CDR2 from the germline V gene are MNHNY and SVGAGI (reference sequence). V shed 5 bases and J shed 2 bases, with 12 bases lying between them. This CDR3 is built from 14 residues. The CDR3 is CASSHPTVNYGYTF. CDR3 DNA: TGTGCCAGCAGTCACCCGACAGTAAACTATGGCTACACCTTC.

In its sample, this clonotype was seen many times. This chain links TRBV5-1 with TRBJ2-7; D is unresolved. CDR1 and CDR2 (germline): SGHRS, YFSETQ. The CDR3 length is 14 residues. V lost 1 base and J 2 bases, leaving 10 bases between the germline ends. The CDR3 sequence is CASSLNAQPYEQYF. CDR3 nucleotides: TGCGCCAGCAGCTTGAACGCACAGCCCTACGAGCAGTACTTC.

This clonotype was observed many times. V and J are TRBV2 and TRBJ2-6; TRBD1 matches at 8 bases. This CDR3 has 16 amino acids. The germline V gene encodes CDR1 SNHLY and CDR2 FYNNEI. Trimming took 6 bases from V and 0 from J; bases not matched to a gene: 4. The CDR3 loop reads CASRDRVSSGANVLTF. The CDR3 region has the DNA TGTGCCAGCAGGGACAGGGTTAGCTCTGGGGCCAACGTCCTGACTTTC. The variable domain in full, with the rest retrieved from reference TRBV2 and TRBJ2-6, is EPEVTQTPSHQVTQMGQEVILRCVPISNHLYFYWYRQILGQKVEFLVSFYNNEISEKSEIFDDQFSVERPDGSNFTLKIRSTKLEDSAMYFCASRDRVSSGANVLTFGAGSRLTVL.

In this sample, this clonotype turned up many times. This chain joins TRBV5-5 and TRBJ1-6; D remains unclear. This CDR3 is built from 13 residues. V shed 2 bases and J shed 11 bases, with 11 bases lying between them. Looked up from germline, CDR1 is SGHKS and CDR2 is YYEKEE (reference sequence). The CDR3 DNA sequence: TGTGCCAGCAGCTTAAGTAAGGAGGCACCCCTCCACTTT. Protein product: CASSLSKEAPLHF.

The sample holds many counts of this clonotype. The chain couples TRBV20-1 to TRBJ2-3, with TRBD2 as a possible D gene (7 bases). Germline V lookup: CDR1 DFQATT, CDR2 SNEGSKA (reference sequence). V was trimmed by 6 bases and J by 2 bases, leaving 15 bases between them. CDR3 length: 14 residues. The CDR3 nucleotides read TGCAGTGCCCCTGGGGGGGGGCCCACAGATACGCAGTATTTT. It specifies CSAPGGGPTDTQYF.

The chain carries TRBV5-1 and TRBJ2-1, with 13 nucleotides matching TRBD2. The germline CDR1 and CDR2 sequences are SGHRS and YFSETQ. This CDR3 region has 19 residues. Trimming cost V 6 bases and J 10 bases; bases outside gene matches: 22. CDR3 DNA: TGCGCCAGCAACCCGCGATATGAACCGGGACTAGCGGGGATAGGAGAGCAGTTCTTC. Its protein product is CASNPRYEPGLAGIGEQFF.

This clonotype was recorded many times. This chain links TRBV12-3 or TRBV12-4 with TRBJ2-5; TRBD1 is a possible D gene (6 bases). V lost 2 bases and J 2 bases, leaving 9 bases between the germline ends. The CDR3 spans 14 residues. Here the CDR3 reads CASSLYREQETQYF. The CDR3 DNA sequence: TGTGCCAGCAGTTTATACAGGGAACAAGAGACCCAGTACTTC.

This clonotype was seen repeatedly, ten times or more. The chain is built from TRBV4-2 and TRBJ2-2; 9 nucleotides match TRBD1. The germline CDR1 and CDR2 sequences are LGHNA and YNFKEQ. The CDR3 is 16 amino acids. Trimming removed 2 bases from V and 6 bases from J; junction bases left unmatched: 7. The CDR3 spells CASSQRTGVFSGELFF. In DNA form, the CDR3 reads TGTGCCAGCAGCCAACGGACAGGGGTATTTTCCGGGGAGCTGTTTTTT.

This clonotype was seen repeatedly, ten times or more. CDR3 amino acids: CASIPGTSGYNEQFF. For the CDR3, the DNA is TGCGCCAGCATCCCGGGGACTAGCGGCTACAATGAGCAGTTCTTC. The genes are TRBV5-1 and TRBJ2-1; 11 bases align to TRBD2. V dropped 6 bases and J dropped 3; count of bases not matched to a gene: 5. Germline assignment: CDR1 SGHRS and CDR2 YFSETQ. This CDR3 has 15 residues.

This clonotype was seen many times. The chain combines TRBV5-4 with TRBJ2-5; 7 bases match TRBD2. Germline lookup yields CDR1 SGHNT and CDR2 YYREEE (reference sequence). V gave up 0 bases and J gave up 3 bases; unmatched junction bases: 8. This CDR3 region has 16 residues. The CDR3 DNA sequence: TGTGCCAGCAGCTTGGCCCCAACCGGGACTAAAGAGACCCAGTACTTC. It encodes CASSLAPTGTKETQYF.

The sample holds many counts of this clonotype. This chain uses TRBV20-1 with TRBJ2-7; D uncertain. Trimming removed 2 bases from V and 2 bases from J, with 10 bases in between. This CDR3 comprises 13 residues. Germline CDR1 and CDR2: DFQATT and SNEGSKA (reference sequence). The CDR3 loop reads CSARSDPTYEQYF. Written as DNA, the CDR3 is TGCAGTGCTAGATCTGACCCGACCTACGAGCAGTACTTC.

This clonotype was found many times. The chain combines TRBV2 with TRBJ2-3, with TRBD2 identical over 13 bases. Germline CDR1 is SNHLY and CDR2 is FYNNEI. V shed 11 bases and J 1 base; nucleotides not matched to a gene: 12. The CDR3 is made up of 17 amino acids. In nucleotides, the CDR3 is TGTGCCCAAGGGAGACTAGCGGGGGGCCAGGGCACAGATACGCAGTATTTT. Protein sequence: CAQGRLAGGQGTDTQYF. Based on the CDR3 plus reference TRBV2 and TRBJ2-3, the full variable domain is EPEVTQTPSHQVTQMGQEVILRCVPISNHLYFYWYRQILGQKVEFLVSFYNNEISEKSEIFDDQFSVERPDGSNFTLKIRSTKLEDSAMYFCAQGRLAGGQGTDTQYFGPGTRLTVL.

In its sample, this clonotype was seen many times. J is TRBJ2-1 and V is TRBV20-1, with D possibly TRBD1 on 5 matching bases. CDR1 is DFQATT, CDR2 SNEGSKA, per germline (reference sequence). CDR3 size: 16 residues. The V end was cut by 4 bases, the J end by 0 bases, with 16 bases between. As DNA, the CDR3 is TGCAGTGCTAAGGGGATCAGGTCTAACTCCTACAATGAGCAGTTCTTC. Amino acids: CSAKGIRSNSYNEQFF.

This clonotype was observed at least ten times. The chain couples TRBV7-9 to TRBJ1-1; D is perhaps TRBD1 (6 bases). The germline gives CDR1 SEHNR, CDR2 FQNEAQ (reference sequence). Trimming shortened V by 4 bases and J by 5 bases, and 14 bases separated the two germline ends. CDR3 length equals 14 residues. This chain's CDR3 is CASSSYREPTEAFF. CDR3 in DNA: TGTGCCAGCAGCTCCTACAGGGAACCTACTGAAGCTTTCTTT.

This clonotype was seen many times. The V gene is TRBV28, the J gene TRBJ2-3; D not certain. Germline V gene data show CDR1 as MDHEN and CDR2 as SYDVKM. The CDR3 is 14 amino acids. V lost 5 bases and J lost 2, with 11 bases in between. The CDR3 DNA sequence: TGTGCCAGCAGTCCCACACTAAACACAGATACGCAGTATTTT. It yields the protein CASSPTLNTDTQYF.